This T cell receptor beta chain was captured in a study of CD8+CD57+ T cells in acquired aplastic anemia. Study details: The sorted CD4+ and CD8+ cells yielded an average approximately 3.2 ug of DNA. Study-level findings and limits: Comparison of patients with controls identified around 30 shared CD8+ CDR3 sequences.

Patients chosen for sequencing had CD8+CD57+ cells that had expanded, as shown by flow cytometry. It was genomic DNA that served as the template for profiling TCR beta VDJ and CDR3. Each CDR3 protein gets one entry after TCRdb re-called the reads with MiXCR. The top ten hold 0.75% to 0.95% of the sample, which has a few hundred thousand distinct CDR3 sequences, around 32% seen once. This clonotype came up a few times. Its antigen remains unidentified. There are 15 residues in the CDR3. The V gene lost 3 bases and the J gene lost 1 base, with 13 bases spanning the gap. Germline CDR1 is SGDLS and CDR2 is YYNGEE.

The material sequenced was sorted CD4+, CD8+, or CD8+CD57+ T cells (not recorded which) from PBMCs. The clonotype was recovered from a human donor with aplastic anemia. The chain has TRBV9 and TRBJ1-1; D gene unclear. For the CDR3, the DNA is TGTGCCAGCAGCGATATATACCCCTCGAACACTGAAGCTTTCTTT. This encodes CASSDIYPSNTEAFF.